This T cell receptor beta chain was observed in a study of OX40 agonist ivuxolimab in advanced cancers. Method: immunoSEQ multiplex PCR; TCRdb's copy keeps in-frame clones and lacks some. Of 30,000 to 40,000 clones listed, roughly 72% are singletons. As for this clone: Antigen unknown.

Study results and limitations: Normalized expansion of T-cell clones was also low for some nonresponders. Dosing at 0.1 to 3.0 mg/kg was accompanied by clonal expansion of CD4+ and CD8+ blood T cells by week 6.

CDR3 length equals 15 residues. The germline CDR1 and CDR2 sequences are SGHTS and YDEGEE. The ends were cut back, 4 bases at V and 1 base at J, with 11 bases in the middle. V is TRBV5-8 and J is TRBJ2-2; D is perhaps TRBD1 (6 bases). The sample here was CD4+ or CD8+ T cells sorted from blood, taken in a trial of the OX40 agonist ivuxolimab. The receptor comes from an adult with an advanced solid tumor such as melanoma, head and neck, liver or kidney cancer. The CDR3 region is CASSTGIGNTGELFF. In DNA, the CDR3 is TGTGCCAGCAGCACAGGGATTGGGAACACCGGGGAGCTGTTTTTT.